The 8 T cell receptor beta chains listed next were all sequenced from one sample in a study of T cells in Graves' hyperthyroidism and ophthalmopathy. The TCR beta CDR3 regions underwent amplification using RNA transcripts as the source. During a first-round RT-PCR of the TCR CDR3, the HTBI primer set was used. A single record per CDR3 protein comes from TCRdb applying MiXCR to the multiplex PCR reads. Among under 350,000 distinct CDR3 sequences listed, 20% to 25% were seen once. Sequencing used blood. The source is a woman aged 45-60 years with Graves' hyperthyroidism.

This clonotype was counted once. This may be a read error, as it is one base from a much larger clone. V gene TRBV28 combines with J gene TRBJ2-5, with 9 nucleotides matching TRBD1. This CDR3 has 14 residues. Germline assignment: CDR1 MDHEN and CDR2 SYDVKM. The chain's CDR3 is CDSNQQGAGETQYF. The CDR3 DNA reads TGTGACAGCAATCAACAGGGGGCTGGAGAGACCCAGTACTTC.

The gene calls are TRBV28 and TRBJ2-3; TRBD2 aligns across 12 bases. The germline V gene has CDR1 MDHEN and CDR2 SYDVKM. The J segment lost 2 bases and the V segment lost 5 bases, leaving 8 bases of the junction unmatched. The CDR3 extends over 17 amino acids. The CDR3 loop reads CASSPWTSGTNTDTQYF. The CDR3 nucleotides are TGTGCCAGCAGTCCGTGGACTAGCGGGACCAACACAGATACGCAGTATTTT. Drawing the rest from reference TRBV28 and TRBJ2-3, the complete variable domain is DVKVTQSSRYLVKRTGEKVFLECVQDMDHENMFWYRQDPGLGLRLIYFSYDVKMKEKGDIPEGYSVSREKKERFSLILESASTNQTSMYLCASSPWTSGTNTDTQYFGPGTRLTVL.

This clonotype was found a few times. The J gene is TRBJ1-5, the V gene TRBV28, with no clear D. The CDR3 sequence is 12 residues long. The V end was cut by 8 bases, the J end by 3 bases, with 8 bases between. Germline loops: CDR1 MDHEN, CDR2 SYDVKM. As DNA, the CDR3 is TGTGCCAGCGGGGTCTCCAATCAGCCCCAGCATTTT. Translation: CASGVSNQPQHF.

This clonotype was detected ten times or more. CDR3 residues: CASSFGSSGNTIYF. The CDR3 DNA sequence: TGTGCCAGCAGCTTTGGGTCCTCTGGAAACACCATATATTTT. V gene TRBV11-2 combines with J gene TRBJ1-3; D is ambiguous. This CDR3 has 14 residues. Deletions cut 3 bases from V and 0 bases from J, with 6 bases between. The germline V gene encodes CDR1 SGHAT and CDR2 FQNNGV.

The V and J genes are TRBV11-2 and TRBJ1-1, with D hard to call. V shed 5 bases and J shed 5 bases, with 15 bases lying between them. The CDR3 length is 14 residues. Per germline, CDR1 SGHAT and CDR2 FQNNGV. Here the CDR3 reads CASSRRAEGTEAFF. CDR3 nucleotide sequence: TGTGCCAGCAGCCGGCGGGCCGAAGGTACTGAAGCTTTCTTT.

This clonotype was found many times. The V gene is TRBV5-1, the J gene TRBJ2-5; 8 nucleotides agree with TRBD2. This CDR3 is 15 amino acids long. The germline V gene encodes CDR1 SGHRS and CDR2 YFSETQ. Germline trimming cut 2 bases from V and 6 bases from J; bases unmatched to any gene: 9. The CDR3 loop reads CASSFGLASDQTQYF. The DNA of the CDR3 is TGCGCCAGCAGCTTTGGACTAGCCTCAGACCAGACCCAGTACTTC. Based on the CDR3 plus reference TRBV5-1 and TRBJ2-5, the full variable domain is KAGVTQTPRYLIKTRGQQVTLSCSPISGHRSVSWYQQTPGQGLQFLFEYFSETQRNKGNFPGRFSGRQFSNSRSEMNVSTLELGDSALYLCASSFGLASDQTQYFGPGTRLLVL.

The V call is TRBV6-1, the J call TRBJ1-2; no firm D call. The CDR3 is 13 amino acids. Germline assignment: CDR1 MNHNS and CDR2 SASEGT. Trimming took 3 bases from V and 5 from J, leaving 10 bases between them. The CDR3 sequence: CASSEEVGYGYTF. CDR3 nucleotides: TGTGCCAGCAGTGAGGAGGTGGGGTATGGCTACACCTTC.

This sequence joins TRBV29-1 and TRBJ2-2; perhaps D is TRBD1 or TRBD2 (7 bases each). V was trimmed by 6 bases and J by 5 bases, leaving 10 bases between them. Germline V gene data show CDR1 as SQVTM and CDR2 as ANQGSEA. The CDR3 has 12 amino acids. The CDR3 loop is CSVRGGTGELFF. CDR3 coding DNA: TGCAGCGTCAGGGGGGGTACCGGGGAGCTGTTTTTT.